The TCR beta chain described here comes from a study of patients and donors after allogeneic stem cell transplantation. Trimming left V 8 bases short and J 5 bases short, with 15 bases between. CDR3 length: 12 residues. Germline lookup yields CDR1 SQVTM and CDR2 ANQGSEA. TCRdb ran MiXCR on the RT-PCR reads and lists one entry per CDR3 protein. The sample gives some 960,000 distinct CDR3 sequences, roughly 18% of which show up once; 5% to 7.5% is in the top ten. The sample was blood, either unsorted or a sorted T cell fraction (not recorded which). The sequence was obtained from a human donor who was either an allogeneic HSCT recipient or a stem cell or donor lymphocyte infusion donor (not recorded which). It is not recorded whose cells these are; they may come from a transplant donor. The chain uses TRBV29-1 and TRBJ2-5; D not resolved. Here the CDR3 DNA reads TGCAGCATCGCGAGCCGTGCGGAGACCCAGTACTTC. Its translation: CSIASRAETQYF. Supplemented by reference TRBV29-1 and TRBJ2-5, the full variable domain reads SAVISQKPSRDICQRGTSLTIQCQVDSQVTMMFWYRQQPGQSLTLIATANQGSEATYESGFVIDKFPISRPNLTFSTLTVSNMSPEDSSIYLCSIASRAETQYFGPGTRLLVL.